The 5 T cell receptor beta chains listed next were all sequenced from one sample in a study of T cell changes during pregnancy in multiple sclerosis. TCRdb's table, derived via immunoSEQ multiplex PCR, lists solely in-frame clones and lacks some. The sample shows around 31,000 clones, 90% of them seen only once. Sequencing used CD8+ T cells from peripheral blood mononuclear cells, obtained in the second trimester of pregnancy. The receptors were sampled from a female donor with multiple sclerosis, enrolled in a pregnancy study.

The chain joins TRBV4-3 to TRBJ2-1; possibly TRBD1 for D (5 bases). The V gene lost 2 bases and the J gene lost 0 bases, with 8 bases spanning the gap. Germline V gene sequence: CDR1 LGHNA, CDR2 YSLEER. CDR3 length equals 15 residues. CDR3 residues: CASSQQGDSYNEQFF. CDR3 DNA sequence: TGCGCCAGCAGCCAACAGGGCGACTCCTACAATGAGCAGTTCTTC.

The chain combines TRBV19 with TRBJ1-1; perhaps TRBD1 as D (6 bases). Trimming took off 5 bases at V and 4 bases at J, with 14 bases between the two ends. This CDR3 is 14 amino acids long. Germline V gene lookup returns CDR1 LNHDA and CDR2 SQIVND (reference sequence). The CDR3 here is CASSSWTASTEAFF. CDR3 nucleotide sequence: TGTGCCAGTAGTTCCTGGACAGCGTCCACTGAAGCTTTCTTT.

The chain couples TRBV30 to TRBJ2-2; possibly TRBD2 for D (6 bases). Germline CDR1 reads GTSNPN; CDR2 reads SVGIG (reference sequence). This CDR3 is built from 13 residues. Trimming took off 1 base at V and 6 bases at J, with 9 bases between the two ends. In DNA form, the CDR3 reads TGTGCCTGGAGTGCTAGCGCACCCGGGGAGCTGTTTTTT. Its translation: CAWSASAPGELFF.

V gene TRBV6-5 combines with J gene TRBJ1-1; D is uncertain. V was pared by 5 bases and J by 6 bases, with 16 bases between. The length of the CDR3 is 14 residues. The germline V gene has CDR1 MNHEY and CDR2 SVGAGI. The CDR3 region has the DNA TGTGCCAGCAGTCCGGGTTCCGAGCGACCTGAAGCTTTCTTT. Translated: CASSPGSERPEAFF.

J is TRBJ1-3 and V is TRBV19, with TRBD1 matching over 10 bases. This CDR3 is built from 17 residues. Germline values: CDR1 LNHDA, CDR2 SQIVND (reference sequence). V dropped 3 bases and J dropped 0; count of bases not matched to a gene: 5. In DNA form, the CDR3 reads TGTGCCAGTAGTATCGGGACAGGGGAAGGCTCTGGAAACACCATATATTTT. Amino acids: CASSIGTGEGSGNTIYF.